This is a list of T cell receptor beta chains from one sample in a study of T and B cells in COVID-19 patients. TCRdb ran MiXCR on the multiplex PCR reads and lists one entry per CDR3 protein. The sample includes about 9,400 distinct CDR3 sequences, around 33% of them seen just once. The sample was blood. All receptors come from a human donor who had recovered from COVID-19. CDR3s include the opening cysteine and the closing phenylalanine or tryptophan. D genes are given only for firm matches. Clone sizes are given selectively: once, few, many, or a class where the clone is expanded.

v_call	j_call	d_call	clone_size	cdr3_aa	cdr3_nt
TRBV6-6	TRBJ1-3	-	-	CASTQRVSPYSGNTIYF	TGTGCCAGCACCCAGAGGGTCTCTCCGTACTCTGGAAACACCATATATTTT
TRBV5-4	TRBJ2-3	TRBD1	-	CASSTDRRSSDTQYF	TGTGCCAGCAGCACGGACAGGAGGTCGTCAGATACGCAGTATTTT
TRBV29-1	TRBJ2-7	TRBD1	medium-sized	CSVEATGLEQDEQYF	TGCAGCGTTGAAGCGACAGGGTTGGAACAAGACGAGCAGTACTTC
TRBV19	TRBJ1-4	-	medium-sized	CASSTTSAEKLFF	TGTGCCAGTAGTACAACATCGGCTGAAAAACTGTTTTTT
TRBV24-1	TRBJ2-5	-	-	CATSGSHPQGGETQYF	TGTGCCACCAGCGGATCCCATCCCCAGGGCGGGGAGACCCAGTACTTC
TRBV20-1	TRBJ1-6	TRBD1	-	CSARGTGINSPLHF	TGCAGTGCCCGAGGGACAGGGATAAATTCACCCCTCCACTTT
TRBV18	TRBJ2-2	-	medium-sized	CASSPRPEAGELFF	TGTGCCAGCTCACCACGACCGGAAGCCGGGGAGCTGTTTTTT
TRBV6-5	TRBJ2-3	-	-	CASSFTQGGPGTDTQYF	TGTGCCAGCAGCTTTACTCAGGGGGGGCCAGGCACAGATACGCAGTATTTT
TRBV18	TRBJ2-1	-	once	CDSSPRSNKYNEQFF	TGTGACAGCTCACCACGTAGCAATAAGTACAATGAGCAGTTCTTC
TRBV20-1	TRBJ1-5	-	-	CSARESPDVNQPQHF	TGCAGTGCTAGAGAATCCCCGGACGTCAATCAGCCCCAGCATTTT
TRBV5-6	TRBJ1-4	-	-	CASSFTAATTNEKLFF	TGTGCCAGCAGCTTTACGGCAGCTACAACTAATGAAAAACTGTTTTTT
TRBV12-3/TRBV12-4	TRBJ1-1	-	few	CASSFARAVNTEAFF	TGTGCCAGCAGTTTTGCCCGGGCAGTGAACACTGAAGCTTTCTTT
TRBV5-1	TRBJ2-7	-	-	CASSPMAGFEQYF	TGCGCCAGCAGCCCTATGGCTGGGTTCGAGCAGTACTTC
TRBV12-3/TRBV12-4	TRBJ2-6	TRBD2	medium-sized	CASSSRGAGANVLTF	TGTGCCAGCAGCTCCCGGGGGGCTGGGGCCAACGTCCTGACTTTC
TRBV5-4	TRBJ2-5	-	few	CASSLESRETQYF	TGTGCCAGCAGCTTGGAATCACGGGAGACCCAGTACTTC
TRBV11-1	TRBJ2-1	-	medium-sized	CASSTYRGNEQFF	TGTGCCAGCAGCACATACAGAGGAAATGAGCAGTTCTTC
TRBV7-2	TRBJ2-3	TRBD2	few	CASSGLAGGIDTQYF	TGTGCCAGCAGCGGACTAGCGGGGGGAATCGATACGCAGTATTTT
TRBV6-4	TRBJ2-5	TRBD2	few	CASRRLAGKETQYF	TGTGCCAGCAGGCGACTAGCGGGGAAAGAGACCCAGTACTTC
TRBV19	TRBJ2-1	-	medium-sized	CASSSSNEQFF	TGTGCCAGTAGTAGTTCCAATGAGCAGTTCTTC
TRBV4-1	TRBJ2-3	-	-	CASSQDPWKDTQYF	TGTGCCAGCAGCCAAGATCCGTGGAAAGATACGCAGTATTTT
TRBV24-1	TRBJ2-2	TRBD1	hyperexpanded	CATSDPGTGTTGELFF	TGTGCCACCAGTGATCCCGGGACAGGGACCACCGGGGAGCTGTTTTTT
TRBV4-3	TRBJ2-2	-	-	CASSQDNTGELFF	TGCGCCAGCAGCCAGGATAACACCGGGGAGCTGTTTTTT
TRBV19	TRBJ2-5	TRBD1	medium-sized	CASSIQGAGETQYF	TGTGCCAGTAGTATACAGGGGGCGGGAGAGACCCAGTACTTC
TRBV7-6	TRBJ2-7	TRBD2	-	CASSLAAGGSSYEQYF	TGTGCCAGCAGCTTAGCTGCGGGGGGGAGCTCCTACGAGCAGTACTTC
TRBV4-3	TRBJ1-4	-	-	CASSRDLTAANEKLFF	TGCGCCAGCAGCCGGGACCTTACCGCGGCTAATGAAAAACTGTTTTTT
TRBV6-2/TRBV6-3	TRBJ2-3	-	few	CASSDPGTTQYF	TGTGCCAGCAGTGATCCGGGGACCACGCAGTATTTT
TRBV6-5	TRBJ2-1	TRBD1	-	CASTGQGTPYNEQFF	TGTGCCAGCACCGGACAGGGAACCCCTTACAATGAGCAGTTCTTC